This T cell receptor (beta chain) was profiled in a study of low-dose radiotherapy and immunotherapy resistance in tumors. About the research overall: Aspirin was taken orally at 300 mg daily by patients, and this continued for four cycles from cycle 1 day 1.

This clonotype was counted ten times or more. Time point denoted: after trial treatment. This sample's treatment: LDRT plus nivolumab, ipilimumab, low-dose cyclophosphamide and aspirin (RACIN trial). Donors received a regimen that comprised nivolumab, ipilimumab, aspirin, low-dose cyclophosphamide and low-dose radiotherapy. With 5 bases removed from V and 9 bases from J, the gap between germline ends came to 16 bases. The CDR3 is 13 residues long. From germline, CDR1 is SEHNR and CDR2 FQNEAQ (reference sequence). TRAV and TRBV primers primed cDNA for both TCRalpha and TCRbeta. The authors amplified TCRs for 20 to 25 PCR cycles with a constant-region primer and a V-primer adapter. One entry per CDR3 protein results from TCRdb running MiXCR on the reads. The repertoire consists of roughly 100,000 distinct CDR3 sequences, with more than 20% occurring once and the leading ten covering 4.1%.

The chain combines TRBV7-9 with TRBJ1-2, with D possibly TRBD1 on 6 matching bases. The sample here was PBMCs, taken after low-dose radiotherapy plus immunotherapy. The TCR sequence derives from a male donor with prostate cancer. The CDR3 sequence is CASSPRGAVSYTF. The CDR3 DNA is TGTGCCAGCAGCCCTAGGGGGGCTGTTAGCTACACCTTC.